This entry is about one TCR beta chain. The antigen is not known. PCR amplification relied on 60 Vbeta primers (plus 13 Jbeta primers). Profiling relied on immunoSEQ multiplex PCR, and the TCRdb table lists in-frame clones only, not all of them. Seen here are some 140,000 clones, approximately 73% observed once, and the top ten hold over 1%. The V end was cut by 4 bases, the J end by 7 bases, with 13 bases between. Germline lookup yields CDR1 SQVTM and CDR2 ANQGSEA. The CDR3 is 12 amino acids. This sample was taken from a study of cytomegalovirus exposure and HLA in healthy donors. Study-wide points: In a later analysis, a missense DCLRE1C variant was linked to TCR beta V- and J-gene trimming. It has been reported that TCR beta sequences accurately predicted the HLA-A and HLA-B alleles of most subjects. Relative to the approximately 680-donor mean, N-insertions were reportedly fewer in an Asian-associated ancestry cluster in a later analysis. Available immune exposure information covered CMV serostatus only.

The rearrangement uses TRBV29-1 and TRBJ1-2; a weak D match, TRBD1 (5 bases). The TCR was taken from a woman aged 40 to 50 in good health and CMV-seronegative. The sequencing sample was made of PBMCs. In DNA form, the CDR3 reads TGCAGCGTTGGATTGGGGCGCGGTGGCTACACCTTC. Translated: CSVGLGRGGYTF.